These T cell receptor beta chains were read from a single sample in a study of CD8 T cells in ankylosing spondylitis. TCRdb re-called the 5' RACE reads through MiXCR, storing one row per CDR3 protein. The repertoire holds 250,000 to 400,000 distinct CDR3 sequences, with 9.5% to 13% as singletons. Sequences were obtained from blood, either unsorted or a sorted T cell fraction (not recorded which). Source of these receptors: a female donor with ankylosing spondylitis or in good health (not recorded which). The CDR3 runs from the conserved cysteine through the conserved F or W. The D gene is left open where the match is weak. Expanded clones are given a class, and other clones once, few, many or no size at all.

J gene: TRBJ1-3
D gene: -
clone size: many
V gene: TRBV29-1
CDR3 protein: CSVDFGGNTIYF
CDR3 DNA: TGCAGCGTTGACTTTGGGGGAAACACCATATATTTT

J gene: TRBJ1-2
D gene: -
clone size: few
V gene: TRBV7-9
CDR3 protein: CASSPPIGSGYTF
CDR3 DNA: TGTGCCAGCAGCCCACCGATAGGGAGTGGCTACACCTTC

J gene: TRBJ1-2
D gene: -
clone size: -
V gene: TRBV27
CDR3 protein: CASSSDSGDYGYTF
CDR3 DNA: TGTGCCAGCAGTTCCGACTCAGGGGACTATGGCTACACCTTC

J gene: TRBJ1-5
D gene: TRBD1
clone size: many
V gene: TRBV28
CDR3 protein: CASIPGGQPGWDNQPQHF
CDR3 DNA: TGTGCCAGCATCCCAGGGGGTCAGCCCGGGTGGGACAATCAGCCCCAGCATTTT

J gene: TRBJ1-5
D gene: -
clone size: many
V gene: TRBV20-1
CDR3 protein: CSARSGGSSNQPQHF
CDR3 DNA: TGCAGTGCTAGGTCAGGTGGCTCCAGCAATCAGCCCCAGCATTTT

J gene: TRBJ2-1
D gene: TRBD2
clone size: few
V gene: TRBV14
CDR3 protein: CASSQPGTRPGGVYNEQFF
CDR3 DNA: TGTGCCAGCAGCCAACCTGGGACCCGCCCGGGAGGGGTTTACAATGAGCAGTTCTTC

J gene: TRBJ1-1
D gene: TRBD1
clone size: -
V gene: TRBV29-1
CDR3 protein: CSVSFRQGADTEAFF
CDR3 DNA: TGCAGCGTTTCTTTCCGGCAGGGGGCGGACACTGAAGCTTTCTTT

J gene: TRBJ2-3
D gene: -
clone size: many
V gene: TRBV20-1
CDR3 protein: CSATSGTGTTDTQYF
CDR3 DNA: TGCAGTGCTACCTCCGGGACTGGCACCACAGATACGCAGTATTTT

J gene: TRBJ2-1
D gene: TRBD2
clone size: many
V gene: TRBV29-1
CDR3 protein: CSAFPTSGFNEQFF
CDR3 DNA: TGCAGCGCCTTTCCCACTAGCGGTTTCAATGAGCAGTTCTTC

J gene: TRBJ1-3
D gene: -
clone size: many
V gene: TRBV9
CDR3 protein: CASSVEGNTIYF
CDR3 DNA: TGTGCCAGCAGCGTAGAAGGAAACACCATATATTTT

J gene: TRBJ2-1
D gene: TRBD2
clone size: many
V gene: TRBV7-9
CDR3 protein: CASSPRGGSFGNEQFF
CDR3 DNA: TGTGCCAGCAGCCCGCGCGGCGGGAGTTTTGGCAATGAGCAGTTCTTC

J gene: TRBJ1-2
D gene: -
clone size: -
V gene: TRBV3-1
CDR3 protein: CASSQTVLYGYTF
CDR3 DNA: TGTGCCAGCAGCCAAACAGTCCTCTATGGCTACACCTTC

J gene: TRBJ1-2
D gene: -
clone size: many
V gene: TRBV4-1
CDR3 protein: CASTFGAGDNYGYTF
CDR3 DNA: TGCGCCAGCACCTTTGGGGCAGGCGACAACTATGGCTACACCTTC

J gene: TRBJ2-7
D gene: TRBD1
clone size: few
V gene: TRBV2
CDR3 protein: CASMRDRSSYEQYF
CDR3 DNA: TGTGCCAGCATGCGGGACAGGTCCTCCTACGAGCAGTACTTC

J gene: TRBJ2-2
D gene: TRBD2
clone size: few
V gene: TRBV5-1
CDR3 protein: CASSPPVTSGNVELFF
CDR3 DNA: TGCGCCAGCAGCCCCCCAGTGACTAGCGGGAACGTAGAGCTGTTTTTT

J gene: TRBJ1-2
D gene: -
clone size: many
V gene: TRBV20-1
CDR3 protein: CSALGHGYGYTF
CDR3 DNA: TGCAGTGCTCTAGGTCACGGCTATGGCTACACCTTC

J gene: TRBJ2-2
D gene: TRBD2
clone size: few
V gene: TRBV12-3/TRBV12-4
CDR3 protein: CASSLVGTSGVIAGELFF
CDR3 DNA: TGTGCCAGCAGTTTAGTAGGGACTAGCGGGGTAATCGCCGGGGAGCTGTTTTTT

J gene: TRBJ1-1
D gene: -
clone size: many
V gene: TRBV6-5
CDR3 protein: CASSYTGSRGEAFF
CDR3 DNA: TGTGCCAGCAGTTATACAGGGTCCCGGGGTGAAGCTTTCTTT

J gene: TRBJ1-1
D gene: -
clone size: -
V gene: TRBV5-1
CDR3 protein: CASSSGTESSTEAFF
CDR3 DNA: TGCGCCAGCAGCTCCGGGACCGAGAGTAGCACTGAAGCTTTCTTT

J gene: TRBJ2-5
D gene: -
clone size: few
V gene: TRBV12-3/TRBV12-4
CDR3 protein: CASSGTETQYF
CDR3 DNA: TGTGCCAGCAGTGGAACAGAGACCCAGTACTTC

J gene: TRBJ1-2
D gene: -
clone size: many
V gene: TRBV20-1
CDR3 protein: CSARDFRNPYGYTF
CDR3 DNA: TGCAGTGCTAGAGATTTTCGTAACCCCTATGGCTACACCTTC

J gene: TRBJ1-2
D gene: TRBD1
clone size: -
V gene: TRBV5-1
CDR3 protein: CASSGDSPNYGYTF
CDR3 DNA: TGCGCCAGCAGCGGGGACAGCCCTAACTATGGCTACACCTTC

J gene: TRBJ1-2
D gene: -
clone size: many
V gene: TRBV5-1
CDR3 protein: CASSYLPGPPYGYTF
CDR3 DNA: TGCGCCAGCAGCTACTTACCGGGCCCTCCCTATGGCTACACCTTC

J gene: TRBJ2-1
D gene: -
clone size: few
V gene: TRBV6-1
CDR3 protein: CASRPTGTSYNEQFF
CDR3 DNA: TGTGCCAGCAGGCCAACGGGGACCTCCTACAATGAGCAGTTCTTC

J gene: TRBJ2-1
D gene: TRBD2
clone size: -
V gene: TRBV28
CDR3 protein: CASSPLAGGDNEQFF
CDR3 DNA: TGTGCCAGCAGTCCCCTAGCGGGAGGGGACAATGAGCAGTTCTTC

J gene: TRBJ2-6
D gene: -
clone size: many
V gene: TRBV6-1
CDR3 protein: CATRLRSGANVLTF
CDR3 DNA: TGTGCCACACGGCTCAGGTCTGGGGCCAACGTCCTGACTTTC

J gene: TRBJ2-1
D gene: -
clone size: -
V gene: TRBV12-3/TRBV12-4
CDR3 protein: CASSSSPIKFF
CDR3 DNA: TGTGCCAGCAGCTCATCCCCCATCAAGTTCTTC

J gene: TRBJ2-5
D gene: TRBD2
clone size: few
V gene: TRBV5-1
CDR3 protein: CASSSGGLQETQYF
CDR3 DNA: TGCGCCAGCAGTAGTGGGGGACTACAAGAGACCCAGTACTTC

J gene: TRBJ1-1
D gene: -
clone size: few
V gene: TRBV5-1
CDR3 protein: CASSHTTLASNTEAFF
CDR3 DNA: TGCGCCAGCAGCCATACCACGTTGGCCTCAAACACTGAAGCTTTCTTT

J gene: TRBJ1-5
D gene: -
clone size: many
V gene: TRBV12-3/TRBV12-4
CDR3 protein: CASSLLGRGNQPQHF
CDR3 DNA: TGTGCCAGCAGTTTATTAGGGAGAGGGAATCAGCCCCAGCATTTT

J gene: TRBJ2-2
D gene: -
clone size: many
V gene: TRBV9
CDR3 protein: CASSVRMQGNTGELFF
CDR3 DNA: TGTGCCAGCAGCGTCCGGATGCAGGGGAACACCGGGGAGCTGTTTTTT

J gene: TRBJ2-5
D gene: -
clone size: -
V gene: TRBV7-9
CDR3 protein: CASSLDGPSFDF
CDR3 DNA: TGTGCCAGCAGCTTAGACGGGCCTAGCTTTGACTTC

J gene: TRBJ1-1
D gene: -
clone size: few
V gene: TRBV3-1
CDR3 protein: CASSQVTNTEAFF
CDR3 DNA: TGTGCCAGCAGCCAAGTGACGAACACTGAAGCTTTCTTT

J gene: TRBJ2-3
D gene: -
clone size: many
V gene: TRBV7-2
CDR3 protein: CASSFRPPTGQYF
CDR3 DNA: TGTGCCAGCAGCTTTCGACCCCCGACAGGGCAGTATTTT

J gene: TRBJ2-3
D gene: TRBD2
clone size: many
V gene: TRBV20-1
CDR3 protein: CSARGGLAGSGTDTQYF
CDR3 DNA: TGCAGTGCTAGGGGGGGACTAGCGGGAAGCGGCACAGATACGCAGTATTTT

J gene: TRBJ2-1
D gene: -
clone size: many
V gene: TRBV7-9
CDR3 protein: CASSLVEGLNEQFF
CDR3 DNA: TGTGCCAGCAGCCTCGTCGAGGGCCTAAATGAGCAGTTCTTC

J gene: TRBJ2-7
D gene: -
clone size: many
V gene: TRBV7-9
CDR3 protein: CASSWAGGEQYF
CDR3 DNA: TGTGCCAGCAGCTGGGCCGGGGGCGAGCAGTACTTC

J gene: TRBJ2-3
D gene: TRBD2
clone size: -
V gene: TRBV5-1
CDR3 protein: CASSSRLAGMISTDTQYF
CDR3 DNA: TGCGCCAGCAGCTCTCGACTAGCGGGGATGATTAGCACAGATACGCAGTATTTT

J gene: TRBJ2-4
D gene: TRBD1
clone size: many
V gene: TRBV20-1
CDR3 protein: CSVQKDRVAKNIQYF
CDR3 DNA: TGCAGTGTTCAAAAGGACAGGGTAGCCAAAAACATTCAGTACTTC

J gene: TRBJ2-3
D gene: -
clone size: -
V gene: TRBV6-1
CDR3 protein: CASRRRSTDTQYF
CDR3 DNA: TGTGCCAGCAGGAGACGGAGCACAGATACGCAGTATTTT

J gene: TRBJ2-1
D gene: TRBD2
clone size: -
V gene: TRBV20-1
CDR3 protein: CSPYTAGGSSYNEQFF
CDR3 DNA: TGCAGTCCATACACAGCGGGAGGGAGCTCCTACAATGAGCAGTTCTTC

J gene: TRBJ1-2
D gene: TRBD1
clone size: -
V gene: TRBV27
CDR3 protein: CASSFLMRQGIIYGYTF
CDR3 DNA: TGTGCCAGCAGTTTTCTAATGCGACAGGGGATTATCTATGGCTACACCTTC

J gene: TRBJ2-3
D gene: TRBD2
clone size: many
V gene: TRBV29-1
CDR3 protein: CSVEDGTSGIGWGTDTQYF
CDR3 DNA: TGCAGCGTTGAAGACGGGACTAGCGGGATAGGTTGGGGCACAGATACGCAGTATTTT

J gene: TRBJ1-1
D gene: -
clone size: many
V gene: TRBV7-9
CDR3 protein: CASSGQAVNTEAFF
CDR3 DNA: TGTGCCAGCAGCGGTCAGGCGGTGAACACTGAAGCTTTCTTT

J gene: TRBJ2-3
D gene: -
clone size: many
V gene: TRBV5-1
CDR3 protein: CASSSTPTDTQYF
CDR3 DNA: TGCGCCAGCAGCTCAACACCCACAGATACGCAGTATTTT

J gene: TRBJ1-6
D gene: -
clone size: few
V gene: TRBV29-1
CDR3 protein: CSVTDSLNSPLHF
CDR3 DNA: TGCAGCGTGACGGACAGCCTTAATTCACCCCTCCACTTT

J gene: TRBJ2-1
D gene: TRBD2
clone size: -
V gene: TRBV5-1
CDR3 protein: CASSPRGAGGPNEQFF
CDR3 DNA: TGCGCCAGCAGCCCCCGGGGAGCGGGGGGGCCGAATGAGCAGTTCTTC

J gene: TRBJ2-4
D gene: TRBD2
clone size: few
V gene: TRBV7-2
CDR3 protein: CASSLPTSGTNIQYF
CDR3 DNA: TGTGCCAGCAGCTTACCGACTAGCGGGACTAACATTCAGTACTTC

J gene: TRBJ2-3
D gene: TRBD1
clone size: many
V gene: TRBV7-8
CDR3 protein: CASSLIGTGLPDTQYF
CDR3 DNA: TGTGCCAGCAGCTTAATTGGGACAGGGTTGCCAGATACGCAGTATTTT

J gene: TRBJ2-2
D gene: -
clone size: many
V gene: TRBV5-1
CDR3 protein: CASRSASYNTGELFF
CDR3 DNA: TGCGCCAGCAGGAGCGCCTCCTACAACACCGGGGAGCTGTTTTTT